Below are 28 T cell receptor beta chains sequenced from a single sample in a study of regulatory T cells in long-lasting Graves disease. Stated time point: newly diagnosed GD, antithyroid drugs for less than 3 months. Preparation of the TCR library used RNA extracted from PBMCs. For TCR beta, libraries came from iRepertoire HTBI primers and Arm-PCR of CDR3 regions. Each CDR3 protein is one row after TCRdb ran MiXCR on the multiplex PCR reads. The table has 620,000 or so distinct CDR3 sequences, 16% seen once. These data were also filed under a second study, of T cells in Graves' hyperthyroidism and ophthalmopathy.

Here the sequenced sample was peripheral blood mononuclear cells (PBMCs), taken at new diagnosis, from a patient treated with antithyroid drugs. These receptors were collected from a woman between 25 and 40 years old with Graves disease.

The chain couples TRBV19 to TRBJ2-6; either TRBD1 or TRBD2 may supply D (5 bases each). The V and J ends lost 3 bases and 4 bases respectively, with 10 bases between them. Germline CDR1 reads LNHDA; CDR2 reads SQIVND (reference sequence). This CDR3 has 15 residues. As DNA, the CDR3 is TGTGCCAGTAGTATGGTAGGGGACGGGGCCAACGTCCTGACTTTC. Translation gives CASSMVGDGANVLTF.

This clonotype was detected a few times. The CDR3 bases are TGCAGCGTTGAACGACCGTCGGGGGTTGACTACGAGCAGTACTTC. Translating it yields CSVERPSGVDYEQYF. V gene TRBV29-1 combines with J gene TRBJ2-7, with a weak D call TRBD2 (6 bases). Trimming removed 2 bases at V and 3 bases at J, with 17 bases between. Germline values: CDR1 SQVTM, CDR2 ANQGSEA. CDR3 length equals 15 residues.

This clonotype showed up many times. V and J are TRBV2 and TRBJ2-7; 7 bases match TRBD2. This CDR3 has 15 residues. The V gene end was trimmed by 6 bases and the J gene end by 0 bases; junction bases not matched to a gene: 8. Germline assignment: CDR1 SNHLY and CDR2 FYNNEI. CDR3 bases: TGTGCCAGCAGCCCCAGCGGGACTCACTCCTACGAGCAGTACTTC. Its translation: CASSPSGTHSYEQYF. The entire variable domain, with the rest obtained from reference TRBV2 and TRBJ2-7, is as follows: EPEVTQTPSHQVTQMGQEVILRCVPISNHLYFYWYRQILGQKVEFLVSFYNNEISEKSEIFDDQFSVERPDGSNFTLKIRSTKLEDSAMYFCASSPSGTHSYEQYFGPGTRLTVT.

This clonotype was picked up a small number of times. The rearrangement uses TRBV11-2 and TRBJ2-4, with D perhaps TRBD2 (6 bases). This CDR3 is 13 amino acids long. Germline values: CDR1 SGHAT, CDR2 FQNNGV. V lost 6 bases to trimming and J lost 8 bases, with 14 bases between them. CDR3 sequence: CASRATRADIQYF. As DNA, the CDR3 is TGTGCCAGCAGAGCGACTAGAGCGGACATTCAGTACTTC.

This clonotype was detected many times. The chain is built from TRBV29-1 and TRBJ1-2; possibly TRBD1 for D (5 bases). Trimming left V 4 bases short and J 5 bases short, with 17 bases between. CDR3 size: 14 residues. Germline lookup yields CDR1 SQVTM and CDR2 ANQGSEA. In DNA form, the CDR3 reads TGCAGCGTTGGCGTTCCGGGACGACGATATGGCTACACCTTC. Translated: CSVGVPGRRYGYTF. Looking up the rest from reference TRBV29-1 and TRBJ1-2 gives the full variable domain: SAVISQKPSRDICQRGTSLTIQCQVDSQVTMMFWYRQQPGQSLTLIATANQGSEATYESGFVIDKFPISRPNLTFSTLTVSNMSPEDSSIYLCSVGVPGRRYGYTFGSGTRLTVV.

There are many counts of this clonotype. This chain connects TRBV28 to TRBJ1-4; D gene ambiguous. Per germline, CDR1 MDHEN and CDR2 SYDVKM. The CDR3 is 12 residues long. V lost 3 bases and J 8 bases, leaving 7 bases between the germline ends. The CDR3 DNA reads TGTGCCAGCAGTTTTATTTCCGAAAAACTGTTTTTT. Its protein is CASSFISEKLFF.

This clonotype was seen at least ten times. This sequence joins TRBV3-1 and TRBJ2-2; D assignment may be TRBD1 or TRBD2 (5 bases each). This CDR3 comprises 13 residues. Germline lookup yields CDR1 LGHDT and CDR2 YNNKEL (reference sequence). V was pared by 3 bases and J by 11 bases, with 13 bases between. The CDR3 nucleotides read TGTGCCAGCAGCCAGACGGGGCCGAGCGAGCTGTTTTTT. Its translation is CASSQTGPSELFF.

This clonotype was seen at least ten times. CDR3 region: CASSYSKPQGGNSPLHF. CDR3 bases: TGTGCCAGCAGTTACTCGAAACCCCAGGGGGGGAATTCACCCCTCCACTTT. This chain joins TRBV6-5 and TRBJ1-6; 7 bases align to TRBD1. Trimming removed 0 bases from V and 7 bases from J; junction bases left unmatched: 9. The germline V gene encodes CDR1 MNHEY and CDR2 SVGAGI. CDR3 length: 17 amino acids.

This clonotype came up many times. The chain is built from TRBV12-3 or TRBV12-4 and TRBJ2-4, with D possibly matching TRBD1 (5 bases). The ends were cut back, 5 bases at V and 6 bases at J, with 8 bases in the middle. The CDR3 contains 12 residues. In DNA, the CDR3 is TGTGCCAGCAGTCCCGACAGAAACATTCAGTACTTC. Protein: CASSPDRNIQYF.

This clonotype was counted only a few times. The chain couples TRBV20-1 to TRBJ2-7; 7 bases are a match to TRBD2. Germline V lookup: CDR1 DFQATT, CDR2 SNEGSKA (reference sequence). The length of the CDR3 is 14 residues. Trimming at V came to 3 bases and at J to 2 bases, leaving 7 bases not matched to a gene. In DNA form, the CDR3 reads TGCAGTGCTAGGGGGCGGGAGAAAGCCTACGAGCAGTACTTC. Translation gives CSARGREKAYEQYF.

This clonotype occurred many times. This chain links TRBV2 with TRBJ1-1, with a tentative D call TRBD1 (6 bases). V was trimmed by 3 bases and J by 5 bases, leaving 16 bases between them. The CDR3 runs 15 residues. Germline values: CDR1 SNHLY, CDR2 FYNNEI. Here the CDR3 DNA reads TGTGCCAGCAGTGAGAGGGGGTCGACATGGACTGAAGCTTTCTTT. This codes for CASSERGSTWTEAFF. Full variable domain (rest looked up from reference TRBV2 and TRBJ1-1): EPEVTQTPSHQVTQMGQEVILRCVPISNHLYFYWYRQILGQKVEFLVSFYNNEISEKSEIFDDQFSVERPDGSNFTLKIRSTKLEDSAMYFCASSERGSTWTEAFFGQGTRLTVV.

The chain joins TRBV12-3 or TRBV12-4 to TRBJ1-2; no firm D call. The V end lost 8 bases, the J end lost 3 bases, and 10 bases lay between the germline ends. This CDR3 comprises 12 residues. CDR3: CASLREDYGYTF. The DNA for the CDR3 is TGTGCCAGCTTGAGGGAAGACTATGGCTACACCTTC.

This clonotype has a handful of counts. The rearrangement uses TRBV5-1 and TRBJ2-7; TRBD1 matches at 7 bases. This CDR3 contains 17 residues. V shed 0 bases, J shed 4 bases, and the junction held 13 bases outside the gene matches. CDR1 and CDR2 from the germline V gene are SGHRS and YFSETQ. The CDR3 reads CASSLGDPRQGFYEQYF. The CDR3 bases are TGCGCCAGCAGCTTGGGGGACCCCAGACAGGGCTTTTACGAGCAGTACTTC.

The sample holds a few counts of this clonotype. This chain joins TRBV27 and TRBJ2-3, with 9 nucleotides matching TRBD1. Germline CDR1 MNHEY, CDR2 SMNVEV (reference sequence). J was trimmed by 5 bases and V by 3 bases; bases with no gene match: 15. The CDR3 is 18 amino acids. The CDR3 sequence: CASSFKGTGTGILDTQYF. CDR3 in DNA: TGTGCCAGCAGTTTTAAAGGGACCGGGACAGGGATATTAGATACGCAGTATTTT.

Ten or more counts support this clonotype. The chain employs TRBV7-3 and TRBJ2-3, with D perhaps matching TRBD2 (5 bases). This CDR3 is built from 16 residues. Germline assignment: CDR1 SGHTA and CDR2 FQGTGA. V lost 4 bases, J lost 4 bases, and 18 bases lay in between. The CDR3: CASSSQSLGAADTQYF. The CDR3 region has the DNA TGTGCCAGCAGCTCACAGTCTTTGGGAGCTGCAGATACGCAGTATTTT.

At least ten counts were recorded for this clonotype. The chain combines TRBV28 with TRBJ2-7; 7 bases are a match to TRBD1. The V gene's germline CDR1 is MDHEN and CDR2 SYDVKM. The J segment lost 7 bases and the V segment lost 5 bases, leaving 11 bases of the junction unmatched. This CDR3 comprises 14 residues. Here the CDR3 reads CASSPREGGLEQYF. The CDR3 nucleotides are TGTGCCAGCAGTCCCCGGGAAGGGGGCTTAGAGCAGTACTTC.

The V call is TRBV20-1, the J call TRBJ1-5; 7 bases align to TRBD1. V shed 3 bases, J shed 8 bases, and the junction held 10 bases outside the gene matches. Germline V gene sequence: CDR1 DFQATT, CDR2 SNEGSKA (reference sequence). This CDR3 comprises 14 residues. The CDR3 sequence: CSARSGTAKEPQHF. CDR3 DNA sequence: TGCAGTGCTAGGAGTGGGACAGCCAAGGAGCCCCAGCATTTT.

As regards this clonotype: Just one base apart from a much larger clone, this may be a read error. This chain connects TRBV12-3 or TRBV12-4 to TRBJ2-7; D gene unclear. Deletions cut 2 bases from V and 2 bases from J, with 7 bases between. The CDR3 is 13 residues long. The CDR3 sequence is CASSLTPTYEQYF. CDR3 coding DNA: TGTGCCAGCAGTTTAACCCCCACCTACGAGCAGTACTTC.

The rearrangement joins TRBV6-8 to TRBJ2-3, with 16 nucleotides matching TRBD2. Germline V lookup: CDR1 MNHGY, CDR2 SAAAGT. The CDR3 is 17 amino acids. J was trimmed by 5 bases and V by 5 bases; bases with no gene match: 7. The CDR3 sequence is CASSPGTSGRAEDTQYF. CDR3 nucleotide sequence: TGTGCCAGCAGTCCCGGGACTAGCGGGAGGGCCGAAGATACGCAGTATTTT.

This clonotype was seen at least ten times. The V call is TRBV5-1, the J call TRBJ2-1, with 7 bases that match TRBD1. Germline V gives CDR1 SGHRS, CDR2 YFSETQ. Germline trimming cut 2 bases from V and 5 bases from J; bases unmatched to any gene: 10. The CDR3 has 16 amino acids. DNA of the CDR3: TGCGCCAGCAGCTTATACAGGGGCCTCGCGGACAATGAGCAGTTCTTC. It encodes CASSLYRGLADNEQFF.

In DNA, the CDR3 is TGTGCCAGCAGCCAAGCAGCCGGACAGGCTGAAGCTTTCTTT. It codes for CASSQAAGQAEAFF. The V call is TRBV3-1, the J call TRBJ1-1; 7 bases line up with TRBD1. The CDR3 loop spans 14 amino acids. CDR1 and CDR2 from the germline V gene are LGHDT and YNNKEL (reference sequence). J was trimmed by 6 bases and V by 1 base; bases with no gene match: 5.

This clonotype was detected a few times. CDR3 region: CASSPTRLGYTIYF. Here the CDR3 DNA reads TGTGCCAGCAGCCCCACCCGCCTAGGTTACACCATATATTTT. The V call is TRBV3-1, the J call TRBJ1-3, with no clear D. The V gene lost 4 bases and the J gene lost 8 bases, with 15 bases spanning the gap. CDR1 is LGHDT, CDR2 YNNKEL, per germline (reference sequence). The CDR3 runs to 14 residues.

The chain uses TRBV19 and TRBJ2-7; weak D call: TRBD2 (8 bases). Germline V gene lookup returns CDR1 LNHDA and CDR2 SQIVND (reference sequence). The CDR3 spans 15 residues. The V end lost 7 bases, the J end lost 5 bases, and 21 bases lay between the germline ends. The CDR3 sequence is CASTPGGTSQHEQYF. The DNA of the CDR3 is TGTGCCAGTACCCCAGGGGGGACTAGTCAACACGAGCAGTACTTC. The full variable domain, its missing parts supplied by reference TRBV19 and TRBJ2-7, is DGGITQSPKYLFRKEGQNVTLSCEQNLNHDAMYWYRQDPGQGLRLIYYSQIVNDFQKGDIAEGYSVSREKKESFPLTVTSAQKNPTAFYLCASTPGGTSQHEQYFGPGTRLTVT.

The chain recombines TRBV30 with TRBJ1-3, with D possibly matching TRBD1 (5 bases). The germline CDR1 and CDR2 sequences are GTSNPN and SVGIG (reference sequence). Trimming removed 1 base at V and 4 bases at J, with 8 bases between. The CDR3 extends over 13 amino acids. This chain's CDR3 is CAWSGGLGNTIYF. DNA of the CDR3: TGTGCCTGGAGTGGGGGCCTCGGAAACACCATATATTTT.

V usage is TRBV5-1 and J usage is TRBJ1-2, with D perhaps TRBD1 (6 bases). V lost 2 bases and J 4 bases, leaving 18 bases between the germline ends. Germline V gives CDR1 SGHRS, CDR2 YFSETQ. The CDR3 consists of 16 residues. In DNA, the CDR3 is TGCGCCAGCAGCTTCACCTCAGGGGACGGAGTCTATGGCTACACCTTC. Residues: CASSFTSGDGVYGYTF.

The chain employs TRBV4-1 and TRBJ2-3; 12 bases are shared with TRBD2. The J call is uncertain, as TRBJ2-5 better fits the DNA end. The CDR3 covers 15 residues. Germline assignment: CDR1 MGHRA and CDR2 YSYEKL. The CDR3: CASSFMTSGRETQYF. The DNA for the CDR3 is TGCGCCAGCAGCTTTATGACTAGCGGGAGAGAGACCCAGTACTTC.

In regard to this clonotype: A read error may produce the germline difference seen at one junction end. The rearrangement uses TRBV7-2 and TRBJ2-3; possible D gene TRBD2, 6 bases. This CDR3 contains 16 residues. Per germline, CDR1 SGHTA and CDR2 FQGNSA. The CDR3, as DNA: TGTGCCAGCAACTTAGGGACTCCCCTGGGGGCAGATACGCAGTATTTT. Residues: CASNLGTPLGADTQYF.

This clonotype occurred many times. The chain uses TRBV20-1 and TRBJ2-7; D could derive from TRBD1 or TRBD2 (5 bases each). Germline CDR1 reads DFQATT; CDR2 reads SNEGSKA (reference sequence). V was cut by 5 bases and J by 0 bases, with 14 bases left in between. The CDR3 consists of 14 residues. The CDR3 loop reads CSASSGTASYEQYF. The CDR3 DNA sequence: TGCAGTGCTTCTTCCGGGACGGCCTCCTACGAGCAGTACTTC.